These 5 T cell receptor beta chains share one sample of origin, sequenced in a study of T cell responses to AZD1222 COVID-19 vaccine. Data came from immunoSEQ multiplex PCR; TCRdb stores just in-frame clones and leaves some out. The table has some 150,000 clones, roughly nine tenths seen once. The material sequenced was peripheral blood, taken after recovery from COVID-19. These TCRs come from an adult who had recovered from COVID-19.

The genes are TRBV19 and TRBJ1-1; possibly TRBD1 for D (5 bases). The CDR3 has 16 residues. V dropped 6 bases and J dropped 0 bases, with 17 bases sitting between them. CDR1 is LNHDA and CDR2 is SQIVND in the germline V gene (reference sequence). Here the CDR3 reads CASSLFVGALNTEAFF. CDR3 bases: TGTGCCAGTAGCCTCTTCGTAGGGGCCTTGAACACTGAAGCTTTCTTT.

This chain connects TRBV18 to TRBJ2-2; a weak D match, TRBD1 (7 bases). Germline CDR1 is KGHSH and CDR2 is LQKENI. The CDR3 covers 14 residues. Trimming removed 4 bases from V and 6 bases from J, with 12 bases in between. The CDR3: CASSLTGEAGELFF. CDR3 DNA: TGTGCCAGCTCACTCACAGGGGAGGCCGGGGAGCTGTTTTTT.

The chain joins TRBV6-5 to TRBJ2-2; D gene ambiguous. Trimming pared 10 bases from V and 1 base from J, leaving 16 bases between. CDR3 size: 15 residues. Germline values: CDR1 MNHEY, CDR2 SVGAGI. The CDR3 sequence: CATTPVAGNTGELFF. The CDR3 DNA reads as TGTGCCACCACCCCCGTGGCAGGGAACACCGGGGAGCTGTTTTTT.

A remark on this clone: Other DNA sequences in the same sample also yield this CDR3. The chain employs TRBV18 and TRBJ1-5; D is undetermined. Trimming took 4 bases from V and 2 from J, leaving 9 bases between them. The CDR3 runs 14 residues. Germline V lookup: CDR1 KGHSH, CDR2 LQKENI. The CDR3 protein is CASSQGVGNQPQHF. The CDR3 bases are TGTGCCAGCTCACAGGGCGTTGGCAATCAGCCCCAGCATTTT.

The chain joins TRBV7-8 to TRBJ2-7, with 13 bases identical to TRBD2. V shed 3 bases, J shed 5 bases, and the junction held 10 bases outside the gene matches. The length of the CDR3 is 17 residues. The V gene's germline CDR1 is SGHVS and CDR2 FQNEAQ. The CDR3 region is CASSFGENGLAGDEQYF. The CDR3 DNA sequence: TGTGCCAGCAGCTTTGGGGAAAACGGACTAGCGGGAGACGAGCAGTACTTC. Full variable domain (outside the CDR3, taken from reference TRBV7-8 and TRBJ2-7): GAGVSQSPRYKVAKRGQDVALRCDPISGHVSLFWYQQALGQGPEFLTYFQNEAQLDKSGLPSDRFFAERPEGSVSTLKIQRTQQEDSAVYLCASSFGENGLAGDEQYFGPGTRLTVT.